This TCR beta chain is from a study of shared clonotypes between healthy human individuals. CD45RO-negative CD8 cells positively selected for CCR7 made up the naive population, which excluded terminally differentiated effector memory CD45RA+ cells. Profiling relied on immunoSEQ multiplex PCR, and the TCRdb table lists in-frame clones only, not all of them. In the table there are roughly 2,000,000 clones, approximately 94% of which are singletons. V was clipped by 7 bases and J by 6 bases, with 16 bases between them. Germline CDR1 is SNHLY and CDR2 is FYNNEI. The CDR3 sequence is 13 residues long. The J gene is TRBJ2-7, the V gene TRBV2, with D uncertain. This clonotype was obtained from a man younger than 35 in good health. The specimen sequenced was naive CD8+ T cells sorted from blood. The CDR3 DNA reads TGTGCCAGCACGGCAGCCACAAGCGCCGAGCAGTACTTC. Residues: CASTAATSAEQYF.